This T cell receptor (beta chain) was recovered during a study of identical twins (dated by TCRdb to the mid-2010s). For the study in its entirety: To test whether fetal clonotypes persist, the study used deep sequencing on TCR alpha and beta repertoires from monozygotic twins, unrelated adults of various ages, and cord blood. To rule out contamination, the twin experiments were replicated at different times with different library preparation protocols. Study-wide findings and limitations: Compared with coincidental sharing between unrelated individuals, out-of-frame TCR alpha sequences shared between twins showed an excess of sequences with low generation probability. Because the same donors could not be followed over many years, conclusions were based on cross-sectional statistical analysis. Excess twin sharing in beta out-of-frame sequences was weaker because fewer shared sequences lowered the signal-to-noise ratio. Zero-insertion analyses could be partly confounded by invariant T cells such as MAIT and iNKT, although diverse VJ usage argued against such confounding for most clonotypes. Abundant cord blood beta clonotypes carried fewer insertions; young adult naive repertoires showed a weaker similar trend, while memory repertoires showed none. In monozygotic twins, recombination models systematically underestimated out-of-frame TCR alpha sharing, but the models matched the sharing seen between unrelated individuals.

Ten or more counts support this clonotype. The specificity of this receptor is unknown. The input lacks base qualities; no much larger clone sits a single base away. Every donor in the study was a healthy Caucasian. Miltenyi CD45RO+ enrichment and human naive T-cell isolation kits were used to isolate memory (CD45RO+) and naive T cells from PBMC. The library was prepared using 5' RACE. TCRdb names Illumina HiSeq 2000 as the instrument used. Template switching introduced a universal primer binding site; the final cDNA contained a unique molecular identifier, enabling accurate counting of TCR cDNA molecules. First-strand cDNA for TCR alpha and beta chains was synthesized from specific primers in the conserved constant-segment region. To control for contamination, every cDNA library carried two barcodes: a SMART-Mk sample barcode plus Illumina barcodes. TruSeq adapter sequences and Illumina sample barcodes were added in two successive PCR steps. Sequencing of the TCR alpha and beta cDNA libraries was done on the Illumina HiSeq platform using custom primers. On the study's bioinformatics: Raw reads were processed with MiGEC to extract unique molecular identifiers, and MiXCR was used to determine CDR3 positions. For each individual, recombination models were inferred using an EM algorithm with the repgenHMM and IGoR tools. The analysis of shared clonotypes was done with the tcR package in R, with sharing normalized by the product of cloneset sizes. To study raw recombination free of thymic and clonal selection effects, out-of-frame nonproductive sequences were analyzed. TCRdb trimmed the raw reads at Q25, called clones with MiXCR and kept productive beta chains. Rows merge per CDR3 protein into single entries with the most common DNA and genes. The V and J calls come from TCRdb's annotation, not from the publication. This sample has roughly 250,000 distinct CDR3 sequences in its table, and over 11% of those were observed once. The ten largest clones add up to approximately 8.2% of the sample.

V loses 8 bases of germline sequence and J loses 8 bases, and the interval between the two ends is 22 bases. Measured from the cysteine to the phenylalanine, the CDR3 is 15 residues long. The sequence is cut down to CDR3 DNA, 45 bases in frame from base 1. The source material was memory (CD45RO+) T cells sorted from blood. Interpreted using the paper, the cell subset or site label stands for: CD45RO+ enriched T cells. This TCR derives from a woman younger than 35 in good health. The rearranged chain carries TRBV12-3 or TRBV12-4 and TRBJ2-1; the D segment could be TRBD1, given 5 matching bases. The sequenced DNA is TGTGCCAGCGTTCCCCTTTCCCAGGGAAGTCATGAGCAGTTCTTC. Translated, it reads CASVPLSQGSHEQFF.